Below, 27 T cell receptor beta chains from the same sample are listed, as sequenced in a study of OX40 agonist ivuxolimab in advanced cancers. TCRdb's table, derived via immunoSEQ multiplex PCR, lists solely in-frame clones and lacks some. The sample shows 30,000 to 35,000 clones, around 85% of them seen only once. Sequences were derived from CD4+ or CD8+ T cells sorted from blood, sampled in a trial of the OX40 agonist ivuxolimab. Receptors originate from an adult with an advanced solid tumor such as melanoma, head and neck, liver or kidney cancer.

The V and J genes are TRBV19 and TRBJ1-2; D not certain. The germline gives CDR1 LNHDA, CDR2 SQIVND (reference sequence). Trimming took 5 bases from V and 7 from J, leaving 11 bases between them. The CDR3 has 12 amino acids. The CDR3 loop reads CASSVRLGGYTF. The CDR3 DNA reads TGTGCCAGTAGTGTGAGACTTGGTGGCTACACCTTC. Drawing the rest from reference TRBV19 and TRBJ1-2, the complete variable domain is DGGITQSPKYLFRKEGQNVTLSCEQNLNHDAMYWYRQDPGQGLRLIYYSQIVNDFQKGDIAEGYSVSREKKESFPLTVTSAQKNPTAFYLCASSVRLGGYTFGSGTRLTVV.

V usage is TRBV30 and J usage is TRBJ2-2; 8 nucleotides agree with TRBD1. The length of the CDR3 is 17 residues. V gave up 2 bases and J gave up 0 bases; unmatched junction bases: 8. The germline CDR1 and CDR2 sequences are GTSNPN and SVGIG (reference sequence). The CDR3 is CAWSILGQGANTGELFF. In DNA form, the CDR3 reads TGTGCCTGGAGTATTCTCGGACAGGGCGCGAACACCGGGGAGCTGTTTTTT.

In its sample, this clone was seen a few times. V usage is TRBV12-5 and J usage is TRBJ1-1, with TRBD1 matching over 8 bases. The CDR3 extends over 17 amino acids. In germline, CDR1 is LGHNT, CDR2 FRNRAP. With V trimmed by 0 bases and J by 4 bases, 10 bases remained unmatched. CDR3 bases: TGTGCTAGTGGTTTGGTACGGTCGGACAGGGCGGGCACTGAAGCTTTCTTT. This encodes CASGLVRSDRAGTEAFF.

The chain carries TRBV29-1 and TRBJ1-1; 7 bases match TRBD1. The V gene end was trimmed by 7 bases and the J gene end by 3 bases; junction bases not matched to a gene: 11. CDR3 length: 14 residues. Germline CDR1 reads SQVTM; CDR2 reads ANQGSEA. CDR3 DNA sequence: TGCAGCGCCACGCTTTCCCAGGGGGACACTGAAGCTTTCTTT. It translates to CSATLSQGDTEAFF.

CDR3 nucleotide sequence: TGTGCCTCCCCGAGGGACAGGGCAGGCGAGCAGTACTTC. Protein product: CASPRDRAGEQYF. The chain recombines TRBV6-1 with TRBJ2-7, with 9 bases fitting TRBD1. The CDR3 has 13 residues. Germline CDR1 MNHNS, CDR2 SASEGT. The V and J ends lost 11 bases and 6 bases, in that order; junction bases with no gene match: 11.

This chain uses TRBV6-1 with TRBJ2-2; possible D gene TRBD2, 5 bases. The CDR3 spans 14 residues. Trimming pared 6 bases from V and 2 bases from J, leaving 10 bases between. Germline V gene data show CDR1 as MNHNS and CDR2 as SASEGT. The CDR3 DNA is TGTGCCAGCAGAAGGGAGCTTAACACCGGGGAGCTGTTTTTT. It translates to CASRRELNTGELFF.

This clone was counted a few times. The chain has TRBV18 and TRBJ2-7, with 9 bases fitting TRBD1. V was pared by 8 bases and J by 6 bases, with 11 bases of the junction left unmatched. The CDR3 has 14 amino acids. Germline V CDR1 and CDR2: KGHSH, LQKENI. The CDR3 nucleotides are TGTGCCAGCGCCGGCCGGGACAGGGTTTTCGAGCAGTACTTC. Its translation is CASAGRDRVFEQYF.

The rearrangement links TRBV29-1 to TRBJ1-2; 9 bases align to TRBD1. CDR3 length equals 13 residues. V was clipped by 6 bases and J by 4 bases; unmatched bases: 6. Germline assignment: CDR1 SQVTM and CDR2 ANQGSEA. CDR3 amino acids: CSVEPGQGYGYTF. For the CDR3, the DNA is TGCAGCGTGGAACCGGGACAGGGCTATGGCTACACCTTC.

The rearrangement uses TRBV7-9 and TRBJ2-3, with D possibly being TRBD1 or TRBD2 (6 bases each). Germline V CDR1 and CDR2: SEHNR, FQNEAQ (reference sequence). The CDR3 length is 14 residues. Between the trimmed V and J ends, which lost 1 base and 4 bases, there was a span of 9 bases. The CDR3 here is CASSLDGGPDTQYF. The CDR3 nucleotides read TGTGCCAGCAGCTTAGACGGGGGCCCAGATACGCAGTATTTT.

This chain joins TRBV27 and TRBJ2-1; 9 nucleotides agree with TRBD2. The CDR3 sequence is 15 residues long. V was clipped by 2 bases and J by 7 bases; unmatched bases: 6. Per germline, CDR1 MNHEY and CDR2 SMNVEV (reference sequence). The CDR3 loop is CASSLRGGGANEQFF. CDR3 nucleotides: TGTGCCAGCAGTTTAAGGGGCGGGGGGGCGAATGAGCAGTTCTTC.

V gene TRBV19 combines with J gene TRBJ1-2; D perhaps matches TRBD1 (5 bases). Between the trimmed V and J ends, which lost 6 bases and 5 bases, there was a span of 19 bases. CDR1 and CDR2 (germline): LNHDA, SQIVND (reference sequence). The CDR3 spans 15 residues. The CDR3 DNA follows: TGTGCCAGTAGAAATAGTAGGGGCCGCCCGTATGGCTACACCTTC. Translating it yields CASRNSRGRPYGYTF.

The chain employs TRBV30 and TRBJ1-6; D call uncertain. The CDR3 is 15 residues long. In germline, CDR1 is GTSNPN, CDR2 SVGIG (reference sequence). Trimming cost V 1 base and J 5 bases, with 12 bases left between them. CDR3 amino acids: CAWSDDFGHNSPLHF. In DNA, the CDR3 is TGTGCCTGGAGTGATGATTTTGGACATAATTCACCCCTCCACTTT.

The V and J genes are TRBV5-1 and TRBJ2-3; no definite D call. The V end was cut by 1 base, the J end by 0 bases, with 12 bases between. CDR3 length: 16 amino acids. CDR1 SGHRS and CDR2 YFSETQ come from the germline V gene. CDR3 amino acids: CASSLITNPSTDTQYF. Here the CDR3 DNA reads TGCGCCAGCAGCTTGATCACCAACCCTAGCACAGATACGCAGTATTTT.

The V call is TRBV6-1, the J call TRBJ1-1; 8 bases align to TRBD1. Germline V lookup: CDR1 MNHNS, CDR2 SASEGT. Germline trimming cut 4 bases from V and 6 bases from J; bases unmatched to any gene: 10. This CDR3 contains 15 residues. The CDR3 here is CASSGSQGARAEAFF. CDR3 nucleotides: TGTGCCAGCAGTGGATCCCAGGGGGCTAGGGCTGAAGCTTTCTTT.

CDR3 in DNA: TGTGCCAGCAGCGTAGAAGGGGGGTACGGTCAGCCCCAGCATTTT. Its protein is CASSVEGGYGQPQHF. The rearrangement uses TRBV9 and TRBJ1-5, with D possibly being TRBD1 (6 bases). The V end lost 0 bases, the J end lost 6 bases, and 13 bases lay between the germline ends. Germline CDR1 is SGDLS and CDR2 is YYNGEE. The CDR3 has 15 residues. The complete variable domain, with remaining parts taken from reference TRBV9 and TRBJ1-5, reads DSGVTQTPKHLITATGQRVTLRCSPRSGDLSVYWYQQSLDQGLQFLIQYYNGEERAKGNILERFSAQQFPDLHSELNLSSLELGDSALYFCASSVEGGYGQPQHFGDGTRLSIL.

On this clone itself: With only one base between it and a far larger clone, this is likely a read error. The CDR3 DNA is TGTGCCAGCAGCTTCCTGCGTCGGACAGCTTGTTCATTCCGAAACACCATATATTTT. Translating gives CASSFLRRTACSFRNTIYF. This chain links TRBV5-4 with TRBJ1-3; possibly TRBD1 for D (6 bases). CDR3 length equals 19 residues. Germline values: CDR1 SGHNT, CDR2 YYREEE (reference sequence). Between the trimmed V and J ends, which lost 2 bases and 5 bases, there was a span of 26 bases.

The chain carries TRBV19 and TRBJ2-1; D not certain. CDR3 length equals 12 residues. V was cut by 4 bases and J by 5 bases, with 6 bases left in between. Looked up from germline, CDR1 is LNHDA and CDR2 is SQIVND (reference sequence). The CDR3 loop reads CASSNRDNEQFF. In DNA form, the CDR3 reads TGTGCCAGTAGTAATCGGGACAATGAGCAGTTCTTC.

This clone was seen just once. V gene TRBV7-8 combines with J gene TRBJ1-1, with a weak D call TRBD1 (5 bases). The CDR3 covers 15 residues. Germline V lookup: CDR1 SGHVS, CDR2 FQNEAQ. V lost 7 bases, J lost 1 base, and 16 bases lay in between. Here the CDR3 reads CASTPRPGTNTEAFF. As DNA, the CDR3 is TGTGCCAGCACTCCCCGACCGGGGACGAACACTGAAGCTTTCTTT.

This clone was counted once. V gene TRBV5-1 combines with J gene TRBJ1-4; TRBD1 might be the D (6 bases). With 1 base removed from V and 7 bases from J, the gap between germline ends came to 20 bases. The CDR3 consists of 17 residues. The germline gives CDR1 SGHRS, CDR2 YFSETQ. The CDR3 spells CASSLRTGSGAREKLFF. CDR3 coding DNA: TGCGCCAGCAGCTTGCGTACAGGGTCGGGAGCCCGTGAAAAACTGTTTTTT.

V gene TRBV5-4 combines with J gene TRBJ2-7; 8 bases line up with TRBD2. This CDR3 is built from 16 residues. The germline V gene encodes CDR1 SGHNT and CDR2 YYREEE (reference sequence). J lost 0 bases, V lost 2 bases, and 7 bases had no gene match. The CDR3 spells CASSLQGLGSSYEQYF. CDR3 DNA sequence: TGTGCCAGCAGCTTACAGGGACTAGGGAGCTCCTACGAGCAGTACTTC.

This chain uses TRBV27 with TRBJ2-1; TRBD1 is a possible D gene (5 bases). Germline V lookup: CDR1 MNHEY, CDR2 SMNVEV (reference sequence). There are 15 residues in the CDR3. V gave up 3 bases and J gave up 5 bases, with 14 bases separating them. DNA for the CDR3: TGTGCCAGCAGTTTCCGGCAGGGATTCAACAATGAGCAGTTCTTC. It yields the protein CASSFRQGFNNEQFF.

The CDR3 sequence is CASSLVRGAKGQPQHF. The CDR3 DNA sequence: TGTGCCAGCAGCTTAGTTCGCGGGGCTAAGGGACAGCCCCAGCATTTT. The V gene is TRBV7-3, the J gene TRBJ1-5; tentative D call: TRBD1 (5 bases). Germline loops: CDR1 SGHTA, CDR2 FQGTGA. The CDR3 contains 16 residues. V lost 2 bases, J lost 7 bases, and 18 bases lay in between.

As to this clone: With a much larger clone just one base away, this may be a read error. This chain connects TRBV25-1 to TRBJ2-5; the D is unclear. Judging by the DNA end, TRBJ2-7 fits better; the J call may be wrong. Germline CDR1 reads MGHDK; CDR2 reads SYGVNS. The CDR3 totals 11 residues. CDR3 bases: TGTGCCAGCAGTGACAGGTACGAGCAGTACTTC. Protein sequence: CASSDRYEQYF.

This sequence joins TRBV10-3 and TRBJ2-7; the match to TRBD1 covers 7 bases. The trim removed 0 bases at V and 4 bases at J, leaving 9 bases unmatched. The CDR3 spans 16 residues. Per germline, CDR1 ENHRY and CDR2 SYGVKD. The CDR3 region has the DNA TGTGCCATCAGTGAGTCTTATCCGGGACAGCATTACGAGCAGTACTTC. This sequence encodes CAISESYPGQHYEQYF.

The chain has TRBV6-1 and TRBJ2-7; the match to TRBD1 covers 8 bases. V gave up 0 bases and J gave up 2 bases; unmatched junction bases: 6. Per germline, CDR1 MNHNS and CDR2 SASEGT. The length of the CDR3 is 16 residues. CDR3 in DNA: TGTGCCAGCAGTGAAGCCGCGGCAGGGGGCCCCTACGAGCAGTACTTC. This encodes CASSEAAAGGPYEQYF.

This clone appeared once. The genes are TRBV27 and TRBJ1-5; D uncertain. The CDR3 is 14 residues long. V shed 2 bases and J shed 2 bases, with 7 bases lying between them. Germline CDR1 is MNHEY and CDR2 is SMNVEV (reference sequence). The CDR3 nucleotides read TGTGCCAGCAGTTTAGGTAGCGGCAATCAGCCCCAGCATTTT. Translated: CASSLGSGNQPQHF.

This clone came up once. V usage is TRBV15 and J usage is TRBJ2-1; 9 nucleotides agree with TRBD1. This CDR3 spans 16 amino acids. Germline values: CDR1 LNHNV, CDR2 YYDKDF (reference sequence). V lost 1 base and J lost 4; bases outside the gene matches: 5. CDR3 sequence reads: CATSRGGTGWYNEQFF. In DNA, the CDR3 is TGTGCCACCAGCAGAGGGGGGACAGGGTGGTACAATGAGCAGTTCTTC. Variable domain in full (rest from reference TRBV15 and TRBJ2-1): DAMVIQNPRYQVTQFGKPVTLSCSQTLNHNVMYWYQQKSSQAPKLLFHYYDKDFNNEADTPDNFQSRRPNTSFCFLDIRSPGLGDTAMYLCATSRGGTGWYNEQFFGPGTRLTVL.